This T cell receptor (beta chain) was profiled in a study of cytomegalovirus exposure and HLA in healthy donors. Both 60 Vbeta primers and 13 Jbeta primers went into the PCR. Here immunoSEQ multiplex PCR was the method, and the copy in TCRdb shows in-frame clones only, minus some. This sample yields around 140,000 clones, of which about three quarters are seen a single time; 1.5% to 2% belongs to the top ten. Turning to this clone: Its antigen is unknown.

Broader study findings: Certain sequence variants were highly shared and formed a cluster, and this cluster was likely a sequencing artifact. Presence/absence analyses assumed roughly uniform sequencing depth across donors. Later analysis identified 16,000 or so TCR beta sequences associated with HLA alleles, using a false discovery rate threshold of 0.05.

The specimen sequenced was PBMCs. The sequence derives from a female donor in good health and CMV-seronegative.

As DNA, the CDR3 is TGTGCCAGCAGCAGGGACAGGGATGGGGTAGCTTTCTTT. This translates into CASSRDRDGVAFF. The rearrangement links TRBV7-8 to TRBJ1-1; 9 bases line up with TRBD1. The V and J ends lost 5 bases and 10 bases, in that order; junction bases with no gene match: 8. The germline V gene has CDR1 SGHVS and CDR2 FQNEAQ. The CDR3 sequence is 13 residues long.